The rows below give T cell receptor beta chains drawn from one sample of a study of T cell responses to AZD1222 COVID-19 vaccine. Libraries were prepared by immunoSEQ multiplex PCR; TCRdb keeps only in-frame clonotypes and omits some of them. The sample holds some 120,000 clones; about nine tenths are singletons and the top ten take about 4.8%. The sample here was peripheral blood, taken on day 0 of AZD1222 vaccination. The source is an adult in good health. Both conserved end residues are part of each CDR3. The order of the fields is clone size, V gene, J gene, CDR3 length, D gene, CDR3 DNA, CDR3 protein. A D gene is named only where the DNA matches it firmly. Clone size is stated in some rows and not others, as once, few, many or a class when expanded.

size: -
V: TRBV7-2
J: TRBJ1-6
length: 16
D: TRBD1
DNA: TGTGCCAGCAGCTTAAGACGGACAGGGGAAAATTCACCCCTCCACTTT
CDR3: CASSLRRTGENSPLHF

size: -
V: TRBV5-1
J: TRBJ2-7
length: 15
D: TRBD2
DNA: TGCGCCAGCAGCTTGAGTCTAGCGGGAGGGCGCGAGCAGTACTTC
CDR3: CASSLSLAGGREQYF

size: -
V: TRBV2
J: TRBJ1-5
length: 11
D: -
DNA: TGTGCCAGCAGGCTGGGCCAGCCCCAGCATTTT
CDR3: CASRLGQPQHF

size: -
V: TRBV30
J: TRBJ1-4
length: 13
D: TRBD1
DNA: TGTGCCTGGAGTTCAGGGGGGAATGAAAAACTGTTTTTT
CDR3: CAWSSGGNEKLFF

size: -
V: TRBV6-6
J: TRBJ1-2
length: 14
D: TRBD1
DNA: TGTGCCAGCAGAGCCGGGACAGGGAACTATGGCTACACCTTC
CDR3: CASRAGTGNYGYTF

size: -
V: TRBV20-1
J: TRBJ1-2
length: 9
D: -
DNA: TGCAGTGCTAGATTTGGCTACACCTTC
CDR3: CSARFGYTF

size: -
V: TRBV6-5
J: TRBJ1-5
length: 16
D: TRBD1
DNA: TGTGCCAGCAGTTACAAGACAGGGGATCGTAATCAGCCCCAGCATTTT
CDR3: CASSYKTGDRNQPQHF

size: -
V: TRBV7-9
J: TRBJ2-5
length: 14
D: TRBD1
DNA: TGTGCCAGCAGCCTAACAGGGGTAACAGAGACCCAGTACTTC
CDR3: CASSLTGVTETQYF

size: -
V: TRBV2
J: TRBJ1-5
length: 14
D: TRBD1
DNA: TGTGCCAGCAGAGGGACAGGGTTCAATCAGCCCCAGCATTTT
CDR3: CASRGTGFNQPQHF

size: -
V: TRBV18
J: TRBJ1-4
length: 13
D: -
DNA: TGTGCCAGCTCCCCCCCGGGGATCCGGAAACTGTTTTTT
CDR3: CASSPPGIRKLFF

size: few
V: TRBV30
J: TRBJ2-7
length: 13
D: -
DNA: TGTGCCTGGAGTGGTGGTCAAACCTACGAGCAGTACTTC
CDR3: CAWSGGQTYEQYF

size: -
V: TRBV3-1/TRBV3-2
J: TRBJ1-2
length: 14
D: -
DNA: TGTGCCAGCAGCCCACAGTCGGGGGGTGCTGGCTACACCTTC
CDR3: CASSPQSGGAGYTF

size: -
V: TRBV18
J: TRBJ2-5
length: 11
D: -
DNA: TGTGCCAGCTCACCACAAGAGACCCAGTACTTC
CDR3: CASSPQETQYF

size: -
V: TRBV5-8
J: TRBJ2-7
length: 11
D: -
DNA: TGTGCCAGCAGCTTGTACGTCGAGCAGTACTTC
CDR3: CASSLYVEQYF

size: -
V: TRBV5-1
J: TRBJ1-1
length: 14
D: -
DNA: TGCGCCAGCAGCCCGTACGGAGTGAACACTGAAGCTTTCTTT
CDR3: CASSPYGVNTEAFF

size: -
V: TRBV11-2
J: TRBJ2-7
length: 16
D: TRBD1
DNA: TGTGCCAGCAGCTACATGCCAGGACAGGGACTCTACGAGCAGTACTTC
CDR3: CASSYMPGQGLYEQYF

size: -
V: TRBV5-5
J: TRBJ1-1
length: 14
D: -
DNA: TGTGCCAGCAGCTGGACCAGGGGAAGGGATGAAGCTTTCTTT
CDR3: CASSWTRGRDEAFF

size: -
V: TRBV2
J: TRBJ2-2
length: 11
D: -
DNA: TGTGCCAGCAGAGAGACTAGAGGGCTGTTTTTT
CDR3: CASRETRGLFF

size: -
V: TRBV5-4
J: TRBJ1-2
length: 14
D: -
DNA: TGTGCCAGCAGCCCGATGATGGGTTCCTATGGCTACACCTTC
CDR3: CASSPMMGSYGYTF

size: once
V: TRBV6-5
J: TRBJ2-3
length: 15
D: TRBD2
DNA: TGTGCCAGCACCTCGGGGAGTAGCGGGAGAGATACGCAGTATTTT
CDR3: CASTSGSSGRDTQYF

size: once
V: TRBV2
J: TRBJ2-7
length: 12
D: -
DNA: TGTGCCAGCAGTACACGAGGGGGTGAGCAGTACTTC
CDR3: CASSTRGGEQYF

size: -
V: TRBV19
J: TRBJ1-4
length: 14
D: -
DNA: TGTGCCAGTAGGACACAGGGAGGGAATGAAAAACTGTTTTTT
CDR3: CASRTQGGNEKLFF

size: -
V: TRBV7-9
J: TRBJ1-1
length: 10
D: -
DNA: TGTGCCGGGGGGGGCACTGAAGCTTTCTTT
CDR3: CAGGGTEAFF

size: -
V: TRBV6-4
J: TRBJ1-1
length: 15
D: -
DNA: TGTGCCAGCAGTGACTCGGGGGGAGGGCACACTGAAGCTTTCTTT
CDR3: CASSDSGGGHTEAFF

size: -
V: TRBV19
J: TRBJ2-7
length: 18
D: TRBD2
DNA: TGTGCCAGTAGCCGTGGGGAGACGGGAGCGGGAGACCCGAGAGAGCAGTACTTC
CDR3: CASSRGETGAGDPREQYF

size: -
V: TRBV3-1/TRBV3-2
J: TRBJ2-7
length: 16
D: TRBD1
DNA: TGTGCCAGCAGCCAAGGGTTCGAGGGGGCGCGGTACGAGCAGTACTTC
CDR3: CASSQGFEGARYEQYF

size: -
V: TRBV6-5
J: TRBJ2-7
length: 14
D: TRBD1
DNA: TGTGCCAGCAGCCGATCGACAGGGTCAGACGAGCAGTACTTC
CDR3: CASSRSTGSDEQYF

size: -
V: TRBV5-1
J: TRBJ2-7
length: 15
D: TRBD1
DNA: TGCGCCAGCAGCTCGACCGGGACAGGATTTCGGGAGCAGTACTTC
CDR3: CASSSTGTGFREQYF

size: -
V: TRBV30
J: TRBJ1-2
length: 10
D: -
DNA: TGTGCCTGGAGCAATCAGGGCCTCACCTTC
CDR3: CAWSNQGLTF

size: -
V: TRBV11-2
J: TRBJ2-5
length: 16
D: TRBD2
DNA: TGTGCCAGCAGCTTAGACTATAGCGGGGGGCAAGAGACCCAGTACTTC
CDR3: CASSLDYSGGQETQYF

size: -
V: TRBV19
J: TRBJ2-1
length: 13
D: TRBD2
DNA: TGTGCCAGCCATTCGGGAGGGAGGAATGAGCAGTTCTTC
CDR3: CASHSGGRNEQFF

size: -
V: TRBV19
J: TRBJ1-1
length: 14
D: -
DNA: TGTGCCAGTAGGGGGGGAAGGTTAGATACTGAAGCTTTCTTT
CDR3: CASRGGRLDTEAFF

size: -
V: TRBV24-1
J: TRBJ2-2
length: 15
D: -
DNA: TGTGCCACCAGTGATATGTTGGGATTCGGCGGGGAGCTGTTTTTT
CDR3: CATSDMLGFGGELFF

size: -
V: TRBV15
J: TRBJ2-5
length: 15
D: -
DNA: TGTGCCACCAGCAGAGATTTAAGCGACGGAGAGACCCAGTACTTC
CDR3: CATSRDLSDGETQYF

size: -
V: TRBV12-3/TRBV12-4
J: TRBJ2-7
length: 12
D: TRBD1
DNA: TGTGCCAGCAGTCCGCACAGGGGCGAGCAGTACTTC
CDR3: CASSPHRGEQYF

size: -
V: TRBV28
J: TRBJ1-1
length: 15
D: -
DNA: TGTGCCAGCAGGTCAGAGGTGGACATTAATACTGAAGCTTTCTTT
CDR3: CASRSEVDINTEAFF

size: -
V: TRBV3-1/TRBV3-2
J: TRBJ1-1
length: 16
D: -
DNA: TGTGCCAGCAGCCAAGATTGGGGACGCCTGAACACTGAAGCTTTCTTT
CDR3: CASSQDWGRLNTEAFF

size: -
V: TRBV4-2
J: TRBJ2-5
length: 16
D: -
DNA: TGTGCCAGCAGCCAAGAGCGACTGGGCAGCCAAGAGACCCAGTACTTC
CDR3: CASSQERLGSQETQYF

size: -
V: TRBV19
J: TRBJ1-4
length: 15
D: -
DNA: TGTGCCAGTAGTCCGCAGCGTTTGGCTAATGAAAAACTGTTTTTT
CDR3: CASSPQRLANEKLFF

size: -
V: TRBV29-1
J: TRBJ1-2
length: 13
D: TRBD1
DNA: TGCAGCGGAGGAGGGACAGGGGGCCTTGGCTACACCTTC
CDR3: CSGGGTGGLGYTF

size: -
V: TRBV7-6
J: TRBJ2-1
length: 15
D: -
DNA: TGTGCCAGCAGCTTAGAGGCCTTCCCCTACAATGAGCAGTTCTTC
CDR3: CASSLEAFPYNEQFF

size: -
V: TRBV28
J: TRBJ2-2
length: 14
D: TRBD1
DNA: TGTGCCAGCAGTTTTTCGGACAGGGCTGGGGAGCTGTTTTTT
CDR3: CASSFSDRAGELFF

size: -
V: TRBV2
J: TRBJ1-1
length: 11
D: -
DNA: TGTGCCAGGATCTGGGACACTGAAGCTTTCTTT
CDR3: CARIWDTEAFF

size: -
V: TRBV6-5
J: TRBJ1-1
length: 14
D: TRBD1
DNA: TGTGCCAGCACCGAAGACAGGGGAGTCACTGAAGCTTTCTTT
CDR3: CASTEDRGVTEAFF

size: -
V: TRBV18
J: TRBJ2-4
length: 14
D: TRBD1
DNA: TGTGCCAGCTCACCTTCCGGACAGGGAGGCATTCAGTACTTC
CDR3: CASSPSGQGGIQYF